This T cell receptor beta chain is drawn from a study of blood T cell repertoires in COVID-19. Looking at the study overall: Italy, Spain and the United States were the sources of the convalescent and acute COVID-19 samples. T cells, B-cell-depleted T cells, or PBMCs provided the cDNA or gDNA that served as material.

Original analysis: Estimation of nucleated cell counts was performed using reference gene primer amplification. The repertoire was sequenced with immunoSEQ multiplex PCR; TCRdb's copy has only in-frame clones and lacks some. That table supplies the V and J calls and clone size; D and trimming were determined from the DNA. This sample carries tens of thousands of clones, roughly 80% of them seen once, and the ten largest clones take less than 25%. This TCR derives from a human donor in a cohort sampled during active COVID-19. Sequencing was performed on peripheral blood.

Here the CDR3 DNA reads TGTGCCAGTTATACACCGGGACAGGGTTGGTCCGGGGAGCTGTTTTTT. It translates to CASYTPGQGWSGELFF. J is TRBJ2-2 and V is TRBV19; 9 nucleotides agree with TRBD1. The CDR3 has 16 residues. J was trimmed by 6 bases and V by 8 bases; bases with no gene match: 13. Per germline, CDR1 LNHDA and CDR2 SQIVND (reference sequence).